The next 7 T cell receptor beta chains were all read from a single sample in a study of T-cell memory formation after mild COVID-19. TCRdb reprocessed the 5' RACE reads via MiXCR and lists one record per CDR3 protein. Of 470,000 or so distinct CDR3 sequences listed, roughly 20% are singletons. Sequencing was done on a sample of PBMCs or a T cell subset sorted from them (not recorded which). Source of these receptors: an adult woman who had mild COVID-19 (a few samples of this study predate the infection). Cell type and time point are not known.

This clonotype came up a few times. The gene calls are TRBV11-2 and TRBJ2-4; the D gene could be TRBD1 or TRBD2 (5 bases each). The germline CDR1 and CDR2 sequences are SGHAT and FQNNGV. This CDR3 spans 13 amino acids. V was pared by 5 bases and J by 10 bases, with 15 bases between. CDR3 region: CASSPPGTDIQYF. The CDR3 DNA is TGTGCCAGCAGCCCACCCGGGACGGATATTCAGTACTTC.

The chain combines TRBV3-1 with TRBJ2-2; no firm D call. CDR3 size: 11 residues. Between the trimmed V and J ends, which lost 1 base and 9 bases, there was a span of 3 bases. Germline V gene sequence: CDR1 LGHDT, CDR2 YNNKEL (reference sequence). The DNA of the CDR3 is TGTGCCAGCAGCCAAGGGTGGGAGCTGTTTTTT. Its translation is CASSQGWELFF.

V usage is TRBV20-1 and J usage is TRBJ2-7; the D gene is possibly TRBD2 (6 bases). This CDR3 spans 15 amino acids. V was trimmed by 3 bases and J by 0 bases, leaving 15 bases between them. Germline V CDR1 and CDR2: DFQATT, SNEGSKA (reference sequence). CDR3: CSARSRRGRSYEQYF. The CDR3 DNA reads as TGCAGTGCTAGGAGTAGGAGGGGTCGCTCCTACGAGCAGTACTTC.

Only a few counts were recorded for this clonotype. This chain connects TRBV11-2 to TRBJ1-1; D uncertain. CDR3 length: 15 residues. Looked up from germline, CDR1 is SGHAT and CDR2 is FQNNGV. V was pared by 6 bases and J by 1 base, with 15 bases between. CDR3 residues: CASSLQAIKNTEAFF. The CDR3 nucleotides read TGTGCCAGCAGTCTCCAAGCGATCAAGAACACTGAAGCTTTCTTT.

This clonotype has only a few counts. The chain links TRBV12-3 or TRBV12-4 to TRBJ2-5; D perhaps matches TRBD1 (6 bases). CDR3 length: 15 amino acids. With 1 base removed from V and 5 bases from J, the gap between germline ends came to 14 bases. The CDR3 loop reads CASSLGGGQQETQYF. The CDR3 DNA reads TGTGCCAGCAGTTTAGGCGGTGGACAGCAGGAGACCCAGTACTTC.

This clonotype appeared a few times. This sequence joins TRBV24-1 and TRBJ2-1; 8 bases align to TRBD1. The V segment lost 3 bases and the J segment 5 bases; nucleotides outside the gene matches: 8. Germline assignment: CDR1 KGHDR and CDR2 SFDVKD. This CDR3 has 16 amino acids. CDR3 coding DNA: TGTGCCACCAGTGATGATGGACAGGGTTTAAACAATGAGCAGTTCTTC. Residues: CATSDDGQGLNNEQFF.

This clonotype was found a few times. This chain joins TRBV7-2 and TRBJ2-1; 7 bases agree with TRBD2. The CDR3 has 14 residues. J was trimmed by 12 bases and V by 10 bases; bases with no gene match: 18. CDR1 and CDR2 (germline): SGHTA, FQGNSA. In nucleotides, the CDR3 is TGTGCCATTCCTTCTGGGGAGGGTGGGCCGTGGCAGTTCTTC. Amino acids: CAIPSGEGGPWQFF.